The clone carrying this T cell receptor (beta chain) was picked up many times. This record belongs to a study of blood T cell repertoires in COVID-19. The assay was immunoSEQ multiplex PCR, and TCRdb's table has in-frame clones only and misses some. Altogether fewer than 200,000 clones are present, about 88% being singletons, with the ten largest covering around 25%. Germline V gives CDR1 KGHDR, CDR2 SFDVKD. The CDR3 is 15 residues long. The V segment lost 7 bases and the J segment 5 bases; nucleotides outside the gene matches: 7. The specimen was peripheral blood. V is TRBV24-1 and J is TRBJ2-3; 11 nucleotides align to TRBD2. The sequence was collected from a man in his 60s with acute or convalescent COVID-19. The CDR3 is CATSPVAGGIDTQYF. The CDR3 DNA sequence: TGTGCCACCAGCCCCGTAGCGGGAGGGATAGATACGCAGTATTTT.